This TCR beta chain was captured by sequencing in a study of blood T cell repertoires in COVID-19. Sequenced by immunoSEQ multiplex PCR; TCRdb stores in-frame clones only, minus some. The sample lists a few hundred thousand clones, about 87% occurring once. Losses at the gene ends were 0 bases for V and 5 bases for J; bases not matched to a gene: 0. Germline assignment: CDR1 KGHSH and CDR2 LQKENI. The CDR3 is made up of 13 amino acids. The source material was PBMCs or T cells enriched from blood (not recorded which). The origin of this receptor is a man between 25 and 39 years old who had recovered from COVID-19. The V call is TRBV18, the J call TRBJ2-5; 7 bases line up with TRBD1. This CDR3 is CASSPPRGETQYF. CDR3 nucleotides: TGTGCCAGCTCACCACCCAGGGGGGAGACCCAGTACTTC. The full variable domain, in which reference TRBV18 and TRBJ2-5 provide the parts outside the CDR3, is NAGVMQNPRHLVRRRGQEARLRCSPMKGHSHVYWYRQLPEEGLKFMVYLQKENIIDESGMPKERFSAEFPKEGPSILRIQQVVRGDSAAYFCASSPPRGETQYFGPGTRLLVL.